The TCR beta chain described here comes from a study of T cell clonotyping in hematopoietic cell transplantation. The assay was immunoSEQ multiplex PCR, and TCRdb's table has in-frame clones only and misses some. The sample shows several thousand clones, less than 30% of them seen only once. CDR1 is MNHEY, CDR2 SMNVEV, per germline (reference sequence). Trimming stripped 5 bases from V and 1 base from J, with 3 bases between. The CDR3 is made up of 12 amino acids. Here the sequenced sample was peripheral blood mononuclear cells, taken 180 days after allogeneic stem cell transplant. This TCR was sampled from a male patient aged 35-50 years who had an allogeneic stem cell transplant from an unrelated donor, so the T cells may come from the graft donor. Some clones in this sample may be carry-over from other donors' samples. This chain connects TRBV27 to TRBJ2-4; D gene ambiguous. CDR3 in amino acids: CASSEAKNIQYF. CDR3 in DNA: TGTGCCAGCAGTGAGGCCAAAAACATTCAGTACTTC.